The next 15 T cell receptor beta chains were all read from a single sample in a study of CD8 T cells in Susac syndrome. Random hexamers primed reverse transcription of about 0.5 to 1 ug RNA. TCRdb passed the immunoSEQ multiplex PCR reads through MiXCR, listing each CDR3 protein once. The table has about 110,000 distinct CDR3 sequences, roughly 95% seen once. Sequenced material: CD8+ T cells from PBMCs. These receptors came from a human donor with Susac syndrome.

This CDR3 reads CASSSGGGPTGELFF. As DNA, the CDR3 is TGTGCCAGCAGTTCTGGGGGGGGCCCAACCGGGGAGCTGTTTTTT. The chain combines TRBV27 with TRBJ2-2; D is perhaps TRBD2 (7 bases). Germline lookup yields CDR1 MNHEY and CDR2 SMNVEV (reference sequence). V lost 4 bases, J lost 5 bases, and 14 bases lay in between. The CDR3 totals 15 residues.

In this sample, this clonotype turned up once. The CDR3 nucleotides read TGTGCCAGCAGCTTACCGCTTGGGGCGGGCACTGAAGCTTTCTTT. Translated: CASSLPLGAGTEAFF. This chain connects TRBV11-2 to TRBJ1-1, with D perhaps matching TRBD1 (5 bases). V was clipped by 2 bases and J by 4 bases, with 14 bases between them. CDR3 length: 15 residues. CDR1 SGHAT and CDR2 FQNNGV come from the germline V gene.

The chain carries TRBV9 and TRBJ2-2; 10 bases agree with TRBD1. Per germline, CDR1 SGDLS and CDR2 YYNGEE. There are 17 residues in the CDR3. Trimming took 4 bases from V and 1 from J; bases not matched to a gene: 7. The CDR3 nucleotides read TGTGCCAGCAGCCTATATGGGACAGGGGAGAACACCGGGGAGCTGTTTTTT. Translated, it gives CASSLYGTGENTGELFF. The entire variable domain, with the rest obtained from reference TRBV9 and TRBJ2-2, is as follows: DSGVTQTPKHLITATGQRVTLRCSPRSGDLSVYWYQQSLDQGLQFLIQYYNGEERAKGNILERFSAQQFPDLHSELNLSSLELGDSALYFCASSLYGTGENTGELFFGEGSRLTVL.

The chain has TRBV4-1 and TRBJ1-1; perhaps TRBD1 as D (6 bases). The CDR3 consists of 17 residues. The germline V gene encodes CDR1 MGHRA and CDR2 YSYEKL. V lost 4 bases, J lost 1 base, and 19 bases lay in between. CDR3 in amino acids: CASSLSGQGQENTEAFF. CDR3 nucleotide sequence: TGCGCCAGCAGCCTTTCCGGCCAGGGACAAGAGAACACTGAAGCTTTCTTT.

This clonotype was observed once. The V call is TRBV5-1, the J call TRBJ2-1; the D call may be TRBD1 or TRBD2 (5 bases each). The CDR3 is 16 amino acids. Germline-derived CDR1 and CDR2 are SGHRS and YFSETQ. Trimming removed 3 bases at V and 0 bases at J, with 13 bases between. CDR3 in amino acids: CASSSGLDSSYNEQFF. CDR3 DNA sequence: TGCGCCAGCAGCTCCGGACTTGACAGCTCCTACAATGAGCAGTTCTTC.

The rearrangement links TRBV29-1 to TRBJ1-2; D is perhaps TRBD1 (6 bases). The CDR3 is made up of 12 amino acids. The V gene's germline CDR1 is SQVTM and CDR2 ANQGSEA. Trimming removed 6 bases at V and 2 bases at J, with 10 bases between. Here the CDR3 reads CSVTGQNYGYTF. DNA of the CDR3: TGCAGCGTGACAGGTCAGAACTATGGCTACACCTTC.

The chain has TRBV12-3 or TRBV12-4 and TRBJ2-5, with 12 bases aligning to TRBD2. The CDR3 covers 16 residues. The junction had 5 bases not matched to a gene; V was cut back by 5 bases and J by 1 base. CDR3: CASSPRLAGVQETQYF. CDR3 DNA: TGTGCCAGCAGTCCCAGACTAGCGGGGGTCCAAGAGACCCAGTACTTC.

V is TRBV12-3 or TRBV12-4 and J is TRBJ2-5, with TRBD1 matching over 7 bases. The length of the CDR3 is 14 residues. Trimming took 3 bases from V and 2 from J; bases not matched to a gene: 3. The CDR3 bases are TGTGCCAGCAGTTTGACAGGGCTACAAGAGACCCAGTACTTC. Protein: CASSLTGLQETQYF.

The V gene is TRBV6-2 or TRBV6-3, the J gene TRBJ1-4; D might be TRBD1 (5 bases). Germline values: CDR1 MNHEY, CDR2 SVGEGT. The V end lost 2 bases, the J end lost 5 bases, and 18 bases lay between the germline ends. There are 17 residues in the CDR3. DNA for the CDR3: TGTGCCAGCAGTTACCCCCGGGGATGGACACCGAATGAAAAACTGTTTTTT. Amino acid sequence: CASSYPRGWTPNEKLFF.

The rearrangement links TRBV12-3 or TRBV12-4 to TRBJ1-3; D uncertain. The CDR3 extends over 12 amino acids. V was clipped by 3 bases and J by 1 base, with 1 base between them. CDR3 sequence: CASSFSGNTIYF. The CDR3 DNA sequence: TGTGCCAGCAGTTTTTCTGGAAACACCATATATTTT.

In this sample, this clonotype turned up once. The chain links TRBV3-1 to TRBJ1-2, with D possibly TRBD1 on 5 matching bases. The V end was cut by 5 bases, the J end by 5 bases, with 12 bases between. CDR3 size: 13 residues. Germline loops: CDR1 LGHDT, CDR2 YNNKEL (reference sequence). This CDR3 is CASSSGSGYGYTF. The CDR3 coding sequence is TGTGCCAGCAGCTCAGGGTCCGGGTATGGCTACACCTTC.

The chain combines TRBV20-1 with TRBJ1-2, with D perhaps matching TRBD1 (5 bases). The CDR3 consists of 14 residues. Trimming removed 0 bases at V and 6 bases at J, with 14 bases between. Germline V CDR1 and CDR2: DFQATT, SNEGSKA (reference sequence). The CDR3 here is CSARDLAPGNGYTF. CDR3 bases: TGCAGTGCTAGAGACCTTGCGCCAGGGAATGGCTACACCTTC.

The V call is TRBV7-8, the J call TRBJ2-1, with D perhaps given as TRBD1 or TRBD2 (5 bases each). The germline V and J ends were trimmed by 1 base and 8 bases, with 12 bases remaining between them. Germline loops: CDR1 SGHVS, CDR2 FQNEAQ. The CDR3 has 14 amino acids. The CDR3 nucleotides are TGTGCCAGCAGCTTAGGTCCGGGGACCGATGAGCAGTTCTTC. Protein product: CASSLGPGTDEQFF.

V usage is TRBV29-1 and J usage is TRBJ2-1; 7 nucleotides match TRBD2. V lost 4 bases and J lost 1; bases outside the gene matches: 1. The CDR3 has 13 residues. Germline V gene data show CDR1 as SQVTM and CDR2 as ANQGSEA. The CDR3 DNA is TGCAGCGTTGTCGGGGGGTCCTACAATGAGCAGTTCTTC. It yields the protein CSVVGGSYNEQFF.

The chain couples TRBV4-3 to TRBJ1-1; D is possibly TRBD1 (5 bases). From germline, CDR1 is LGHNA and CDR2 YSLEER. V was pared by 0 bases and J by 5 bases, with 10 bases between. The CDR3 has 14 amino acids. CDR3 in DNA: TGCGCCAGCAGCCAAGATTGGGCAGGGACTGAAGCTTTCTTT. It encodes CASSQDWAGTEAFF.